The T cell receptor (beta chain) under discussion was sequenced for a study of blood T cell repertoires in COVID-19. The germline CDR1 and CDR2 sequences are SEHNR and FQNEAQ (reference sequence). The CDR3 is 12 residues long. The V and J ends lost 5 bases and 8 bases respectively, with 9 bases between them. Sequenced by immunoSEQ multiplex PCR; TCRdb stores in-frame clones only, minus some. The sample holds 180,000 or so clones, about 83% seen once. Material for sequencing was PBMCs or T cells enriched from blood (not recorded which). The source is a woman under 40 who had recovered from COVID-19. The chain employs TRBV7-9 and TRBJ1-4; D unresolved. CDR3 bases: TGTGCCAGCAGCCCCATAAGCGAAAAACTGTTTTTT. Amino acid sequence: CASSPISEKLFF. Drawing the rest from reference TRBV7-9 and TRBJ1-4, the complete variable domain is DTGVSQNPRHKITKRGQNVTFRCDPISEHNRLYWYRQTLGQGPEFLTYFQNEAQLEKSRLLSDRFSAERPKGSFSTLEIQRTEQGDSAMYLCASSPISEKLFFGSGTQLSVL.